These 18 T cell receptor beta chains were sequenced from one sample in a study of blood T cells in healthy people across ages. A second roughly 6 to 12 cycle PCR used barcoded and J-beta primers. TCRdb re-derived calls from the 5' RACE reads in MiXCR, one entry per CDR3 protein. The repertoire holds approximately 800,000 distinct CDR3 sequences, with 35% to 60% as singletons. Sequencing input: blood. All receptors come from a man older than 75 in good health.

This clonotype has only a few counts. This chain uses TRBV12-3 or TRBV12-4 with TRBJ1-2; D is undetermined. The CDR3 has 12 amino acids. Trimming shortened V by 6 bases and J by 5 bases, and 10 bases separated the two germline ends. CDR3 loop: CASSPQRYGYTF. The CDR3 coding sequence is TGTGCCAGCAGCCCCCAGCGGTATGGCTACACCTTC.

On this clonotype itself: This could be a read error, since a much larger clone is one nucleotide away. The J gene is TRBJ2-1, the V gene TRBV2; 9 bases agree with TRBD2. The CDR3 extends over 14 amino acids. The germline V gene encodes CDR1 SNHLY and CDR2 FYNNEI. The CDR3 sequence is CASGEARGRAEQFF. CDR3 sequence (DNA): TGTGCCAGCGGTGAAGCGCGCGGGAGGGCCGAGCAGTTCTTC.

The chain is built from TRBV7-3 and TRBJ2-1, with TRBD2 identical over 7 bases. V trimming: 1 base; J trimming: 4 bases; junction bases outside the gene matches: 7. This CDR3 region has 16 residues. Germline V gene lookup returns CDR1 SGHTA and CDR2 FQGTGA. CDR3 in DNA: TGTGCCAGCAGCTTAAGGGGACGAGCGGGGTACAATGAGCAGTTCTTC. Its translation: CASSLRGRAGYNEQFF.

There are a few counts of this clonotype. The chain has TRBV18 and TRBJ2-1; a weak D match, TRBD2 (6 bases). CDR1 is KGHSH, CDR2 LQKENI, per germline. This CDR3 region has 14 residues. Trimming removed 1 base at V and 4 bases at J, with 8 bases between. The CDR3 bases are TGTGCCAGCTCACCACTAGCGGCTTACAATGAGCAGTTCTTC. Translating it yields CASSPLAAYNEQFF.

This clonotype came up a few times. This rearrangement joins TRBV7-2 to TRBJ2-3; the D is unclear. This CDR3 has 14 amino acids. V was clipped by 6 bases and J by 4 bases, with 14 bases between them. Germline V lookup: CDR1 SGHTA, CDR2 FQGNSA. DNA for the CDR3: TGTGCCAGCAGGTTCGTTCCCGAGGCAGATACGCAGTATTTT. Protein: CASRFVPEADTQYF. Full variable domain (outside the CDR3, taken from reference TRBV7-2 and TRBJ2-3): GAGVSQSPSNKVTEKGKDVELRCDPISGHTALYWYRQSLGQGLEFLIYFQGNSAPDKSGLPSDRFSAERTGGSVSTLTIQRTQQEDSAVYLCASRFVPEADTQYFGPGTRLTVL.

The chain recombines TRBV7-2 with TRBJ2-3; 14 bases are shared with TRBD2. J gave up 4 bases and V 3 bases, and 6 bases lay outside the gene matches. The CDR3 has 17 residues. Germline V gene data show CDR1 as SGHTA and CDR2 as FQGNSA. CDR3 residues: CASSFGTSGSRADTQYF. The CDR3 bases are TGTGCCAGCAGCTTCGGGACTAGCGGGAGTCGAGCAGATACGCAGTATTTT.

This chain links TRBV6-2 or TRBV6-3 with TRBJ1-1, with 8 bases identical to TRBD1. The CDR3 totals 14 residues. Germline CDR1 reads MNHEY; CDR2 reads SVGEGT. V was clipped by 4 bases and J by 11 bases; unmatched bases: 12. The CDR3 loop is CASSSTGGPGGAFF. The CDR3 nucleotides are TGTGCCAGCAGTTCTACAGGGGGGCCTGGCGGGGCTTTCTTT.

J is TRBJ1-2 and V is TRBV15, with D perhaps TRBD1 (6 bases). The CDR3 totals 15 residues. Germline lookup yields CDR1 LNHNV and CDR2 YYDKDF (reference sequence). Trimming pared 0 bases from V and 1 base from J, leaving 9 bases between. CDR3 amino acids: CATSREADSNYGYTF. The CDR3 nucleotides are TGTGCCACCAGCAGAGAAGCGGACAGTAACTATGGCTACACCTTC.

The CDR3 reads CASSWGPADETQYF. The CDR3 bases are TGTGCCAGCAGTTGGGGTCCTGCGGACGAGACCCAGTACTTC. The chain joins TRBV7-9 to TRBJ2-5, with D unresolved. Germline V gene data show CDR1 as SEHNR and CDR2 as FQNEAQ (reference sequence). V was trimmed by 6 bases and J by 5 bases, leaving 16 bases between them. The CDR3 has 14 residues. Complete variable domain (other parts from reference TRBV7-9 and TRBJ2-5): DTGVSQNPRHKITKRGQNVTFRCDPISEHNRLYWYRQTLGQGPEFLTYFQNEAQLEKSRLLSDRFSAERPKGSFSTLEIQRTEQGDSAMYLCASSWGPADETQYFGPGTRLLVL.

This rearrangement joins TRBV5-1 to TRBJ2-1, with D perhaps matching TRBD1 (5 bases). Germline loops: CDR1 SGHRS, CDR2 YFSETQ. V was shortened by 1 base and J by 10 bases, with 15 bases between the two germline ends. This CDR3 is built from 14 residues. The CDR3 coding sequence is TGCGCCAGCAGCTTGTCAGGGATCGTCCACGAGCAGTTCTTC. Translation: CASSLSGIVHEQFF.

The J gene is TRBJ2-3, the V gene TRBV6-6; 8 bases agree with TRBD1. Germline V gene sequence: CDR1 MNHNY, CDR2 SVGAGI (reference sequence). The CDR3 spans 15 residues. Unmatched junction bases numbered 7, after V lost 5 bases and J lost 3 bases. The CDR3, as DNA: TGTGCCAGCAGTACCGGACAGGGCCCTACAGATACGCAGTATTTT. Translated, it gives CASSTGQGPTDTQYF.

The chain is built from TRBV5-1 and TRBJ2-7, with D possibly TRBD1 on 5 matching bases. Germline values: CDR1 SGHRS, CDR2 YFSETQ. V was clipped by 0 bases and J by 2 bases, with 15 bases between them. The CDR3 is 16 amino acids. CDR3 region: CASSLEPDRIPYEQYF. As DNA, the CDR3 is TGCGCCAGCAGCTTGGAACCTGACAGAATTCCCTACGAGCAGTACTTC.

CDR3 DNA: TGTGCCAGCAGTTTAGCCGGGGGGGAGCGCGAGCAGTACTTC. This translates into CASSLAGGEREQYF. This chain uses TRBV28 with TRBJ2-7, with 8 bases identical to TRBD2. CDR3 size: 14 residues. Germline CDR1 reads MDHEN; CDR2 reads SYDVKM. Trimming removed 2 bases from V and 6 bases from J; junction bases left unmatched: 6.

The CDR3 reads CASSSRGSGRGGGTQYF. The CDR3 nucleotides are TGTGCCAGCAGCTCGCGGGGTAGCGGGAGGGGAGGAGGTACGCAGTATTTT. V gene TRBV7-2 combines with J gene TRBJ2-3; the match to TRBD2 covers 11 bases. The junction had 14 bases not matched to a gene; V was cut back by 4 bases and J by 8 bases. The CDR3 has 17 amino acids. Germline V CDR1 and CDR2: SGHTA, FQGNSA.

The V call is TRBV2, the J call TRBJ2-5; 13 bases match TRBD2. The last part of the DNA fits TRBJ2-7 better; the J call may be wrong. CDR1 is SNHLY, CDR2 FYNNEI, per germline. CDR3 length: 14 residues. CDR3 region: CASSWGLAGHEQYF. CDR3 bases: TGTGCCAGCAGTTGGGGACTAGCGGGACACGAGCAGTACTTC.

This clonotype was found a few times. This sequence joins TRBV20-1 and TRBJ2-3; D possibly corresponds to TRBD1 (6 bases). This CDR3 has 17 residues. The germline V and J ends were trimmed by 0 bases and 0 bases, with 16 bases remaining between them. Germline V gene lookup returns CDR1 DFQATT and CDR2 SNEGSKA (reference sequence). This CDR3 is CSARDLFRGQSTDTQYF. As DNA, the CDR3 is TGCAGTGCTAGAGATTTGTTTCGTGGACAGAGCACAGATACGCAGTATTTT.

On this clonotype: A much larger clone sits a single nucleotide away, making a read error possible. The chain recombines TRBV20-1 with TRBJ2-3; D might be TRBD2 (5 bases). This CDR3 is 14 amino acids long. Germline V lookup: CDR1 DFQATT, CDR2 SNEGSKA (reference sequence). CDR3 in DNA: TGCAGTGCTAAGGACTGGACGATCACAGATGCGCAGTATTTT. Translation: CSAKDWTITDAQYF.

This chain connects TRBV12-3 or TRBV12-4 to TRBJ2-2, with no clear D. The CDR3 is 16 amino acids. V was cut by 5 bases and J by 0 bases, with 13 bases left in between. The CDR3 protein is CASSVNGAANTGELFF. The CDR3 region has the DNA TGTGCCAGCAGTGTCAACGGCGCCGCGAACACCGGGGAGCTGTTTTTT.